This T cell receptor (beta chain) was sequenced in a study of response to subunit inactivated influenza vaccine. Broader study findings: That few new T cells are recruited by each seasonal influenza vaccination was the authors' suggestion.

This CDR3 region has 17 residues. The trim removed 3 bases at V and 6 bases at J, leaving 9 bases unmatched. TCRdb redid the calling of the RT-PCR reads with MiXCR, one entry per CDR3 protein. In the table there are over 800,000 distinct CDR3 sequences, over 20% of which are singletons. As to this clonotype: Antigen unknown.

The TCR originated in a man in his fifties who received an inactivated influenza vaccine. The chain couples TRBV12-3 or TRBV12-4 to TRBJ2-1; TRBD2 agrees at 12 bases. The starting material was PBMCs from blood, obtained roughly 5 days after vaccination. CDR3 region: CASSLFLAGGRGNEQFF. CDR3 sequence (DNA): TGTGCCAGCAGTTTGTTCCTAGCGGGGGGGCGAGGCAATGAGCAGTTCTTC.